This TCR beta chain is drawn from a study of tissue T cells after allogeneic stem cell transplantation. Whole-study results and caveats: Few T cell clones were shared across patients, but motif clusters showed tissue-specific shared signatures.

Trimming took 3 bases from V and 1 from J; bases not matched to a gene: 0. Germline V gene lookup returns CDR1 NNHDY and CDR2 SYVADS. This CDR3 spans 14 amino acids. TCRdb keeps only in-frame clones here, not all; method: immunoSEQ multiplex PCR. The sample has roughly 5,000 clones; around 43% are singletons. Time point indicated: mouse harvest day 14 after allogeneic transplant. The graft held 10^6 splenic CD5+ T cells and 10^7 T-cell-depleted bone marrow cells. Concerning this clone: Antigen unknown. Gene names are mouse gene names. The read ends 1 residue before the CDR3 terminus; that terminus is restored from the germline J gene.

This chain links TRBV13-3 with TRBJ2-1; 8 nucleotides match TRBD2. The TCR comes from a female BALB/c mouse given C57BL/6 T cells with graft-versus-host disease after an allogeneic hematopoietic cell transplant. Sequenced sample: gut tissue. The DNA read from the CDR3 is TGTGCCAGCAGTGGACTGGGGAACTATGCTGAGCAGTTC. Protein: CASSGLGNYAEQF. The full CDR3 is CASSGLGNYAEQFF.